This entry concerns a single T cell receptor (beta chain). The CDR3 totals 16 residues. Germline CDR1 and CDR2: SGHTA and FQGNSA. Unmatched junction bases numbered 4, after V lost 5 bases and J lost 3 bases. The data originate from a study of blood T cell repertoires in COVID-19. Study-level background: Acute-phase and convalescent COVID-19 samples originated in the United States, Italy and Spain. The cDNA or gDNA used as material had been derived from T cells, B-cell-depleted T cells, or PBMCs.

Per the authors' pipeline: For nucleated cells, counts were estimated from reference gene primer amplification. Method: immunoSEQ multiplex PCR; TCRdb's copy keeps in-frame clones and lacks some. V, J and clone size were drawn from that table, and D and trimming were deduced from the DNA. The sample holds 20,000 to 25,000 clones, around four fifths seen once. Sequencing was performed on peripheral blood. The genes are TRBV7-2 and TRBJ2-2; 12 bases map to TRBD1. This receptor was identified in a man older than 75 with active or convalescent COVID-19. The CDR3 region has the DNA TGTGCCAGCAGCACCGGGACAGGGGGCCACACCGGGGAGCTGTTTTTT. This gives the protein CASSTGTGGHTGELFF.